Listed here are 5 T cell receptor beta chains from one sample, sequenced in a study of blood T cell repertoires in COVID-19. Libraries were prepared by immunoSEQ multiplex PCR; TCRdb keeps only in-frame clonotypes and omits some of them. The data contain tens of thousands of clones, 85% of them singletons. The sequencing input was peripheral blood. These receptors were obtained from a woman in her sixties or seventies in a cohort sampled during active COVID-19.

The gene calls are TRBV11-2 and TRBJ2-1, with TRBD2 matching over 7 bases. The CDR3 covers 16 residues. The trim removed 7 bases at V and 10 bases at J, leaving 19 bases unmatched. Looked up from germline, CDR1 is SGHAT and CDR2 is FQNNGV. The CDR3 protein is CASTKGRGSRSEEQFF. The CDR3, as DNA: TGTGCCAGCACCAAAGGCCGCGGGAGCCGGTCCGAGGAGCAGTTCTTC. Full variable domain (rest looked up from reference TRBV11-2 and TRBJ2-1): EAGVAQSPRYKIIEKRQSVAFWCNPISGHATLYWYQQILGQGPKLLIQFQNNGVVDDSQLPKDRFSAERLKGVDSTLKIQPAKLEDSAVYLCASTKGRGSRSEEQFFGPGTRLTVL.

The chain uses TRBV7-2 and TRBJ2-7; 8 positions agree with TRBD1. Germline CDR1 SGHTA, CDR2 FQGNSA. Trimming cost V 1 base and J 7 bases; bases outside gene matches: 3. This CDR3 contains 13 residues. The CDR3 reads CASSLGWDREQYF. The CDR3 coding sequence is TGTGCCAGCAGCTTAGGATGGGACAGGGAGCAGTACTTC.

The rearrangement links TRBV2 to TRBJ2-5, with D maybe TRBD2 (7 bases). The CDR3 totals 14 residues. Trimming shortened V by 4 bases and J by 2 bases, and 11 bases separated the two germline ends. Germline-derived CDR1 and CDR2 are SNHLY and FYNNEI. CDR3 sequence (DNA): TGTGCCAGCAGTGCTGGGGGGGCTCAAGAGACCCAGTACTTC. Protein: CASSAGGAQETQYF.

CDR3 coding DNA: TGTGCCAGCAGCGTTGACAGCGCCGGAAACACCATATATTTT. Translating gives CASSVDSAGNTIYF. This chain uses TRBV6-5 with TRBJ1-3, with D possibly TRBD1 on 5 matching bases. The CDR3 loop spans 14 amino acids. V lost 6 bases and J lost 4, with 13 bases in between. The germline CDR1 and CDR2 sequences are MNHEY and SVGAGI.

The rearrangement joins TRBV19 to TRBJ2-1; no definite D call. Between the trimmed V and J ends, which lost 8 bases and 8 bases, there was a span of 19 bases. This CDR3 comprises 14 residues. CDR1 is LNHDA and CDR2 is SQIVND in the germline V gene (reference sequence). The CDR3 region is CASSTDPSEHEQFF. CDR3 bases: TGTGCCAGTTCAACAGACCCCTCCGAGCATGAGCAGTTCTTC.